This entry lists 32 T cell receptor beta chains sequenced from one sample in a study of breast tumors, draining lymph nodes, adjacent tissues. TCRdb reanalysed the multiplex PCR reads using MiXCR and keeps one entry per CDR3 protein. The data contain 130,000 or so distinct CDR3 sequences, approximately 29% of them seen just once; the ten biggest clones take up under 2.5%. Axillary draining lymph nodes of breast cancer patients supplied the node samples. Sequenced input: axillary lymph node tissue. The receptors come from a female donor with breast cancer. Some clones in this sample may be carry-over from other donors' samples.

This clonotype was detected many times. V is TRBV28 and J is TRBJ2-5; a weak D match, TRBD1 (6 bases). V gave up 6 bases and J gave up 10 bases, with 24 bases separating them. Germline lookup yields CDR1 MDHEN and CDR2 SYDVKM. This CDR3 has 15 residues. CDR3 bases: TGTGCCAGCAGGGGGCAGGGGCTCAACTTGAGGGTCCAGTACTTC. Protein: CASRGQGLNLRVQYF.

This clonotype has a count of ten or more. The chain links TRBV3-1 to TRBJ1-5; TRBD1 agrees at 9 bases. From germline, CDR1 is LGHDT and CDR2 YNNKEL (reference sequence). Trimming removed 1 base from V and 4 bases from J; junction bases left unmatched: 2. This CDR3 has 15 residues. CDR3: CASSQGTGVNQPQHF. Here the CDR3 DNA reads TGTGCCAGCAGCCAAGGGACAGGGGTAAATCAGCCCCAGCATTTT.

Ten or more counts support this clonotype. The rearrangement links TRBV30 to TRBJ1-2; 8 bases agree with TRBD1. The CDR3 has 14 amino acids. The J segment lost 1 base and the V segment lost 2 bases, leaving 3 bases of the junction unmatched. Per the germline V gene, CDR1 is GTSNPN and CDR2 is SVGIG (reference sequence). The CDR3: CAWSKQGGNYGYTF. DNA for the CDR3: TGTGCCTGGAGTAAACAGGGGGGTAACTATGGCTACACCTTC.

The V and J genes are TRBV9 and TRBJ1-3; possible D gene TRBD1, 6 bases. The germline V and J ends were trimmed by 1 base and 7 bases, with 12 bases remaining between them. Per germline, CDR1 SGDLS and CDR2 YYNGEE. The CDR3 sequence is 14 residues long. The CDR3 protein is CASSVNRDVNTIYF. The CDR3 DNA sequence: TGTGCCAGCAGCGTAAACAGGGACGTTAACACCATATATTTT.

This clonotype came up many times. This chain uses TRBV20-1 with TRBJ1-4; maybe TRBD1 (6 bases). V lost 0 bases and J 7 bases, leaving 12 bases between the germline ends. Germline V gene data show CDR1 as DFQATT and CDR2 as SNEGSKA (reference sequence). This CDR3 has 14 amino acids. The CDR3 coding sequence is TGCAGTGCTAGAGAGGGGGCTCGCAGTGAAAAACTGTTTTTT. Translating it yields CSAREGARSEKLFF.

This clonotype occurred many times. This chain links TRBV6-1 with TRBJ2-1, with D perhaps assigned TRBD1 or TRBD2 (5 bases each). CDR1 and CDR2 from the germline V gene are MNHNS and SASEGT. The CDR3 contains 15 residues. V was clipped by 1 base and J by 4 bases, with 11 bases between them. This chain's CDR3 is CASSEGGTLYNEQFF. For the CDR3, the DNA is TGTGCCAGCAGTGAAGGGGGGACCCTATACAATGAGCAGTTCTTC.

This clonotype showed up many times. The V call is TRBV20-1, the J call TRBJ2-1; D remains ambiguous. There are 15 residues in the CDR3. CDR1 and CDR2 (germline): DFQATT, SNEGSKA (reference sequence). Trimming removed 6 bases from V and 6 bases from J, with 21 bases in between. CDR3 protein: CSARTRRVTLNEQFF. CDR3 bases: TGCAGTGCACGCACCCGCCGGGTCACCCTCAATGAGCAGTTCTTC.

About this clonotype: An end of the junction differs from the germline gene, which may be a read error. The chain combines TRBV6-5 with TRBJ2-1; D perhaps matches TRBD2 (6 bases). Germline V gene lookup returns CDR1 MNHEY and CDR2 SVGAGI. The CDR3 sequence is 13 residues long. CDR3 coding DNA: TGTACCAGCAGTTACGTCGGGGGAAATGAGCAGTTCTTC. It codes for CTSSYVGGNEQFF.

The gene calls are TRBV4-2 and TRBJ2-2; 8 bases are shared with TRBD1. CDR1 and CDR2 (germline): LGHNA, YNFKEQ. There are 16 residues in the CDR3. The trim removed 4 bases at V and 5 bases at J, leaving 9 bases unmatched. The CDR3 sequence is CASSLGDRRSTGELFF. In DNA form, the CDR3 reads TGTGCCAGCAGCCTCGGGGACAGGAGATCGACCGGGGAGCTGTTTTTT.

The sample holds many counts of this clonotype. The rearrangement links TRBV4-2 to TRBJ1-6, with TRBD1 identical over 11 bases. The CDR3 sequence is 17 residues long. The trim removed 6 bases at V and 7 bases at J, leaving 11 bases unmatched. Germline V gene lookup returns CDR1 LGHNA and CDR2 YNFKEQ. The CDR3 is CASSWLGDRGWNSPLHF. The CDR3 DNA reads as TGTGCCAGCAGTTGGCTCGGGGACAGGGGGTGGAATTCACCCCTCCACTTT.

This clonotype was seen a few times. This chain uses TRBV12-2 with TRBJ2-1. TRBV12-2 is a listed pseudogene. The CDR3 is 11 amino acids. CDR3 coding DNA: TGTGCAAGTCTCTTGGTCAATGAGCAGTTCTTC. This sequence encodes CASLLVNEQFF.

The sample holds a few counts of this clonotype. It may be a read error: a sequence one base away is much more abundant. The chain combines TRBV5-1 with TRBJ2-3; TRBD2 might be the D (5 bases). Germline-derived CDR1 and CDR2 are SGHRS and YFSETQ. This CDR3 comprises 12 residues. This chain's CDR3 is CASSLVGDTHYF. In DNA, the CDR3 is TGCGCCAGCAGCTTGGTCGGGGATACGCACTATTTT.

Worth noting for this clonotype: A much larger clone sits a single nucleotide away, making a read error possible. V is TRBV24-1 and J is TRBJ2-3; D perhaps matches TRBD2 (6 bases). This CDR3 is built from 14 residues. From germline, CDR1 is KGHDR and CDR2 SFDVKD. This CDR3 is CAASGSAHADTQYF. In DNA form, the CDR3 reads TGTGCCGCCAGCGGGTCGGCTCACGCCGATACGCAGTATTTT.

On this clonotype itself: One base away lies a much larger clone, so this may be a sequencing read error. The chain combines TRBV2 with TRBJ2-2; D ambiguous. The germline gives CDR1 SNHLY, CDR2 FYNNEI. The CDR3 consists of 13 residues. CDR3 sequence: CAGRNSNAGELFF. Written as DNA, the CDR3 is TGTGCCGGCAGGAACAGTAACGCCGGGGAGCTGTTTTTT.

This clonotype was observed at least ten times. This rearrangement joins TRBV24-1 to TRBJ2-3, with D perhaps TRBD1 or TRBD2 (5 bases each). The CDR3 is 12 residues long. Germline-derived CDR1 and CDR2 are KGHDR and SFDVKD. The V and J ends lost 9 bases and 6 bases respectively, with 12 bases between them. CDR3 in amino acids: CATGDDGDTQYF. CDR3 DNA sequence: TGTGCCACCGGGGACGATGGGGATACGCAGTATTTT.

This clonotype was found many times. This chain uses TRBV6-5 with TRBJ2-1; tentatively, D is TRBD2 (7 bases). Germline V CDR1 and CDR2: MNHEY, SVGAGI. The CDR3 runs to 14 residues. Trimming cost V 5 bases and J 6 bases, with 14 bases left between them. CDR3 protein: CASSPWGGGNEQFF. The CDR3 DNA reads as TGTGCCAGCAGTCCCTGGGGAGGGGGCAATGAGCAGTTCTTC.

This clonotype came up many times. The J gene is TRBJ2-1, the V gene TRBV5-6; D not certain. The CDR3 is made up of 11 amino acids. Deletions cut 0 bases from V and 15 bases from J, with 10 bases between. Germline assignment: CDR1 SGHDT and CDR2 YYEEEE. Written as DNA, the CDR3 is TGTGCCAGCAGCTTGGGGTCCAAGGGGTTCTTC. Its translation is CASSLGSKGFF.

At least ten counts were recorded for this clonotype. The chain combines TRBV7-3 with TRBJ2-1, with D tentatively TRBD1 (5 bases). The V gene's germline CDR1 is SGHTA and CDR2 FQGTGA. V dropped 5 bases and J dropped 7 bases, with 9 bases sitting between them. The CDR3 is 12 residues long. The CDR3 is CASSPQGNEQFF. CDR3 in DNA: TGTGCCAGCAGCCCCCAGGGTAATGAGCAGTTCTTC.

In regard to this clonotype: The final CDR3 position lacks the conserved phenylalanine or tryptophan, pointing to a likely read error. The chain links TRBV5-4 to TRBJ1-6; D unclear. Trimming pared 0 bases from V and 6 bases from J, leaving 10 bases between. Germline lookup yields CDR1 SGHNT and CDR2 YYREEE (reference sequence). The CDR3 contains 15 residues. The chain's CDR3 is CASSLAMAPNSPLHL. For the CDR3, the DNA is TGTGCCAGCAGCTTGGCTATGGCACCTAATTCACCCCTCCACCTT.

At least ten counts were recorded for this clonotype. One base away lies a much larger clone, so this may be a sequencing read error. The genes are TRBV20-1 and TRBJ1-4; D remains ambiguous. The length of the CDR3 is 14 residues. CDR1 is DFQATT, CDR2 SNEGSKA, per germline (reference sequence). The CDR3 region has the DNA TGCAGTGCTAGTCGGGGAATAGCTAATGAAAAACTGTCTTTT. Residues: CSASRGIANEKLSF.

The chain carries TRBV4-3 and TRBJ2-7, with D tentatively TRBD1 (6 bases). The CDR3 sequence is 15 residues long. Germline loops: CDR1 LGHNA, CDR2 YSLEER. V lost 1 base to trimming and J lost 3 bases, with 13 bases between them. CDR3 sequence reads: CASSQARDTNYEQYF. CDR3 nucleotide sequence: TGCGCCAGCAGCCAAGCAAGGGACACCAACTACGAGCAGTACTTC.

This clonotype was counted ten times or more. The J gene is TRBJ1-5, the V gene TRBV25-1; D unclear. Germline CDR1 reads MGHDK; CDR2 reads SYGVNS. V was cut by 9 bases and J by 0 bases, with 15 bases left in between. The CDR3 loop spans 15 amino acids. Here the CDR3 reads CARGMRENSNQPQHF. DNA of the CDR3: TGTGCCAGGGGGATGAGAGAGAATAGCAATCAGCCCCAGCATTTT.

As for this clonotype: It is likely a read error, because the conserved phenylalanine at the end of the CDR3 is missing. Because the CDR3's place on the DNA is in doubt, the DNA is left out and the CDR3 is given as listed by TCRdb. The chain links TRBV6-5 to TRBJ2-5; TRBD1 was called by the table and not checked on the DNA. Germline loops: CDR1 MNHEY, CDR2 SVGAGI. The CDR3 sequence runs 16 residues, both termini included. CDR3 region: CASSYLNRVGGYTFGS.

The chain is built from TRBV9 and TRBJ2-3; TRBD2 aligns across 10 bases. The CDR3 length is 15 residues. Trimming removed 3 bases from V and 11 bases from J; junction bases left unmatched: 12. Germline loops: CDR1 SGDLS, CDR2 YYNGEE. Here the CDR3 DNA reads TGTGCCAGCAGCGGTAGCGGGGGGCCCCACAATGAGCAGTATTTT. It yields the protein CASSGSGGPHNEQYF.

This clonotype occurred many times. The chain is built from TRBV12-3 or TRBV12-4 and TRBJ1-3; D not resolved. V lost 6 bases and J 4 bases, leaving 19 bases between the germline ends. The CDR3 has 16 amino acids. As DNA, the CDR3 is TGTGCCAGCAGCCCCGTCCTTAGACGTCAGGGAAACACCATATATTTT. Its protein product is CASSPVLRRQGNTIYF.

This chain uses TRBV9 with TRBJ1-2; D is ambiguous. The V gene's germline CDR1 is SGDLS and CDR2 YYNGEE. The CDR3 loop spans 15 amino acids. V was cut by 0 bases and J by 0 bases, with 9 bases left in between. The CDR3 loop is CASSVVDHSNYGYTF. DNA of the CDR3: TGTGCCAGCAGCGTAGTGGACCATTCTAACTATGGCTACACCTTC.

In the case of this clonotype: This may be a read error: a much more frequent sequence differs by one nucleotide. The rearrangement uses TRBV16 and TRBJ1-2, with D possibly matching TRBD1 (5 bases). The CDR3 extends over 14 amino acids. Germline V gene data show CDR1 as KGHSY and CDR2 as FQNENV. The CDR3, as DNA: TGTGCCGGCAGCCAATGGACGACAGCCTATGGCTACACCTTC. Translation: CAGSQWTTAYGYTF.

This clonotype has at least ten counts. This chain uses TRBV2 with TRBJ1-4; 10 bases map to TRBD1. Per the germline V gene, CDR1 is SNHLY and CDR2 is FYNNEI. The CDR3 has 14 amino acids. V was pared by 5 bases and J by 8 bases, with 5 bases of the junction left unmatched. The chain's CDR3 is CASSRQGAREKLFF. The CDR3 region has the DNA TGTGCCAGCAGTAGACAGGGGGCCCGAGAAAAACTGTTTTTT.

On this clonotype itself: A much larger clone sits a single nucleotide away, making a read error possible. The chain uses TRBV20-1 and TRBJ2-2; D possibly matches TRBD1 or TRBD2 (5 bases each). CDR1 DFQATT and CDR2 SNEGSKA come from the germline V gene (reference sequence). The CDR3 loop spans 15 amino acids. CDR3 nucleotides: TGCAGTGCTAGTCGCAAGGGGTATAGCACCGGGGAGCTGCTTTTT. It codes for CSASRKGYSTGELLF.

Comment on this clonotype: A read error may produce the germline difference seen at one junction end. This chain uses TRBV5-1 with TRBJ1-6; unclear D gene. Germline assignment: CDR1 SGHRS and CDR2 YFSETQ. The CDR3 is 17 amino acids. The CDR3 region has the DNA TGCGTCAGCAGCCTGGTTTCTTTATCGAGTTATAATTCACCCCTCCACTTT. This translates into CVSSLVSLSSYNSPLHF.

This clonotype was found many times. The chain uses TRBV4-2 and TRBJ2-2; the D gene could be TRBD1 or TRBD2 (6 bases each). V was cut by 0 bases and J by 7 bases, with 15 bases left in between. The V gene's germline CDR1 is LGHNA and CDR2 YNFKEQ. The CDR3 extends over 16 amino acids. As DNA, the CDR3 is TGTGCCAGCAGCCAAGAAGGGGGGCGAATTGGCGGGGAGCTGTTTTTT. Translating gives CASSQEGGRIGGELFF.

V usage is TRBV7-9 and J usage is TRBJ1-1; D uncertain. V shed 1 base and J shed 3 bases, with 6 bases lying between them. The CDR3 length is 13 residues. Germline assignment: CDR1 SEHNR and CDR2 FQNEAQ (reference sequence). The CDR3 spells CASSLEGDTEAFF. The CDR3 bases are TGTGCCAGCAGCTTAGAGGGCGACACTGAAGCTTTCTTT.